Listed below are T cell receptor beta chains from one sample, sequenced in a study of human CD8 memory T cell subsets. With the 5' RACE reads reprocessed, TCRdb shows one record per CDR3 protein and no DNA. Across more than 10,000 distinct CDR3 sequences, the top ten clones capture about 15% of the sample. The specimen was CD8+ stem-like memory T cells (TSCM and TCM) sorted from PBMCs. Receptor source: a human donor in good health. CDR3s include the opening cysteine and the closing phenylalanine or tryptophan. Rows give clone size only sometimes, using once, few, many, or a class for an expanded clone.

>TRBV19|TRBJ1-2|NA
CASSIGTKMGYTF
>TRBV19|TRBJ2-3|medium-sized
CASSIVPAGGLTDTQYF
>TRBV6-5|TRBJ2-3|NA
CASSQGQSTDTQYF
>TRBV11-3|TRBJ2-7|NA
CASSWGGYEQYF
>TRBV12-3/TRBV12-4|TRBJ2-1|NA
CASSVAGGDNEQFF
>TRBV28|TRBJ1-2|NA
CASSSFGEDRGGGYTF
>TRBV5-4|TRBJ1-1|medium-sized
CASSLETAEAFF
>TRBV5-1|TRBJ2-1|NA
CASSFTYNEQFF
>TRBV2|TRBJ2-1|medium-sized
CASSARTGINEQFF
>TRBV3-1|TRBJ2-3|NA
CASSQDRLAGQTSTDTQYF
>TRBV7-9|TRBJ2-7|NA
CASSLEGSSAQYF
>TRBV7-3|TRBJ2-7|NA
CASSLGQGIDEQYF
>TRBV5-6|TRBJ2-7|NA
CASSLSGAYEQYF
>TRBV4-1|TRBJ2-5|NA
CASSQVGVETQYF
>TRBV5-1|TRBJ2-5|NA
CASSWGDLQETQYF
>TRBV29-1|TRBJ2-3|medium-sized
CSVVMGPSTDTQYF
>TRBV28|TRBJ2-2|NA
CASSFSHTGELFF
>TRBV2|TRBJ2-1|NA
CASSELEAGVTYNEQFF
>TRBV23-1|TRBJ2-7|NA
CASSQYRVREQYF
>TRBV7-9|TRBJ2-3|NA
CASSPDDISDTQYF
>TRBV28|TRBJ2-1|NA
CASKRGASGSYNEQFF
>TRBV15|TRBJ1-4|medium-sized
CATSTGQGEEKLFF
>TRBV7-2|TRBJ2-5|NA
CASSPSLASETQYF
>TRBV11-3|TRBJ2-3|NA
CASSLGTTDTQYF
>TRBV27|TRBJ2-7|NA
CASMGGASYEQYF
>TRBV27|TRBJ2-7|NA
CASSSSLGDFTYEQYF
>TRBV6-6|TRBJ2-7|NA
CASSYSTRDSSYEQYF
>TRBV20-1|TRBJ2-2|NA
CSARVGSTGELFF
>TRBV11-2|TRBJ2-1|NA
CASSLDPAGGMGYNEQFF
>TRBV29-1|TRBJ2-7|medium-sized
CSVGRDSYEQYF
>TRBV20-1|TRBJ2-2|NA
CSARDRRDGWAGELFF
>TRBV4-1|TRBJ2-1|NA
CASSASGAGSDNEQFF
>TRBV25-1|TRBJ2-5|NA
CASSEKGGIERETQYF
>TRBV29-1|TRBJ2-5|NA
CSVELEPGHDEETQYF
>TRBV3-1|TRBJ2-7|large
CASSQDLGQGYEQYF
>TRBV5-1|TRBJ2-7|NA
CASSLAAASGSLGGYEQYF
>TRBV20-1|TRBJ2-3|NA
CSAREVGFSTDTQYF
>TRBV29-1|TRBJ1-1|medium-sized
CSAEQGRNTEAFF
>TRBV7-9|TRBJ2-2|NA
CASSWGGTPNTGELFF
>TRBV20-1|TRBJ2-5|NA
CSAVIQGSFPYF
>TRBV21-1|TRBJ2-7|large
CASSKMEMPLTYEQYF
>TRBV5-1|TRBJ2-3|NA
CASSRRTGSTDTQYF
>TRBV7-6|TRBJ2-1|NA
CASSLAWGQGTEQFF
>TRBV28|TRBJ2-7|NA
CASSFQGRYEQYF
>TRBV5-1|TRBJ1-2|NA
CASSLTGGNYGYTF
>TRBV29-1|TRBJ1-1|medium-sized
CSVGGPGAYTEAFF
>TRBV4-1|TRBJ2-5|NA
CASSQDGLGTGGQETQYF
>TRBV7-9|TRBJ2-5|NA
CASSHPELAGRYQETQYF
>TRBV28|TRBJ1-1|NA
CASSLTGCLMNTEAFF